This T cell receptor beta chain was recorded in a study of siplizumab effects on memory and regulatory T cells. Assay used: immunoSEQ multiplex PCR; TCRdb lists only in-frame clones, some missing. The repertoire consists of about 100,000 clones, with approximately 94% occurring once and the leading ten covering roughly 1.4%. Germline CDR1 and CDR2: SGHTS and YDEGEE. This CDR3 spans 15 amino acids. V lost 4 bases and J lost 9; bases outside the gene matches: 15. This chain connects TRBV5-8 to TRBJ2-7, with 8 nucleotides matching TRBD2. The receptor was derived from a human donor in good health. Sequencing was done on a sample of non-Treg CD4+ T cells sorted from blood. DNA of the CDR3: TGTGCCAGCAGCCCCCGGACTAGGGGCCGGGGGGGGCAGTACTTC. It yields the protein CASSPRTRGRGGQYF.